Listed below are T cell receptor beta chains from one sample, sequenced in a study of shared clonotypes between healthy human individuals. Sequenced by immunoSEQ multiplex PCR; TCRdb stores in-frame clones only, minus some. The top ten hold about 0.13% of the sample, which has about 2.4 million clones, approximately 92% seen once. The sample comprised naive CD4+ T cells sorted from blood. These receptors all stem from a man aged 18 to 30 in good health. Each CDR3 is given with its conserved first and last residue.

CDR3aa: CASSPSILNTEAFF
v_gene: TRBV18

CDR3aa: CASSSMTLTSTDTQYF
v_gene: TRBV18

CDR3aa: CASSVQGSYEQYF
v_gene: TRBV6-1

CDR3aa: CASSRWVGGSQYEQYF
v_gene: TRBV5-6

CDR3aa: CASRTAGTSNTGELFF
v_gene: TRBV11-2

CDR3aa: CASGPDKGETQYF
v_gene: TRBV12-5

CDR3aa: CASSVEGVGGNSGNTIYF
v_gene: TRBV9

CDR3aa: CASSTGTSNYGYTF
v_gene: TRBV6-5

CDR3aa: CASSLVGPGSNQPQHF
v_gene: TRBV5-5

CDR3aa: CASSRGTSGGANNEQFF
v_gene: TRBV5-4

CDR3aa: CASSLPGTQGEQFF
v_gene: TRBV5-5

CDR3aa: CASSPQQEINEKLFF
v_gene: TRBV18

CDR3aa: CASSFGQGFSGNTIYF
v_gene: TRBV7-2

CDR3aa: CSVEDQGIMNTEAFF
v_gene: TRBV29-1

CDR3aa: CASRGTGLNTGELFF
v_gene: TRBV5-1

CDR3aa: CASSQLAGGLETQYF
v_gene: TRBV4-1

CDR3aa: CAWSTSGSYEQYF
v_gene: TRBV30

CDR3aa: CAWSPGSSGNTIYF
v_gene: TRBV30

CDR3aa: CASSSLTSPYDEQFF
v_gene: TRBV13

CDR3aa: CASSPGTGSSYNSPLHF
v_gene: TRBV5-4

CDR3aa: CASSEAWDRQETQYF
v_gene: TRBV2

CDR3aa: CASSPPPGVYEQYF
v_gene: TRBV18

CDR3aa: CASSETSGSSYNEQFF
v_gene: TRBV9

CDR3aa: CASSIDFSSAQGNSPLHF
v_gene: TRBV19

CDR3aa: CASSTSGYGYTF
v_gene: TRBV19

CDR3aa: CASSESGRGTSRDTQYF
v_gene: TRBV10-1

CDR3aa: CAISESTGRTGELFF
v_gene: TRBV10-3

CDR3aa: CASSQTGINTGELFF
v_gene: TRBV7-9

CDR3aa: CASSSSGPPRETQYF
v_gene: TRBV5-1

CDR3aa: CASSLAGAYNEQFF
v_gene: TRBV11-3

CDR3aa: CAISKGLKDNEQFF
v_gene: TRBV10-3

CDR3aa: CASRLGQGATYEQYF
v_gene: TRBV2

CDR3aa: CASNIVDRGPVEAFF
v_gene: TRBV19

CDR3aa: CASSLLFWDRENEKLFF
v_gene: TRBV7-2

CDR3aa: CAISEASGTDTQYF
v_gene: TRBV10-3

CDR3aa: CASSASGIYEQYF
v_gene: TRBV6-6

CDR3aa: CASSPTGPQETQYF
v_gene: TRBV7-9

CDR3aa: CAWSRTDTQYF
v_gene: TRBV30

CDR3aa: CASSVEGLAYGYTF
v_gene: TRBV7-2

CDR3aa: CASSYSAAGGYGYTF
v_gene: TRBV6-5

CDR3aa: CASSLGGHTGELFF
v_gene: TRBV7-2

CDR3aa: CASNREVHNQPQHF
v_gene: TRBV6-6

CDR3aa: CAWSREGGDYEQYF
v_gene: TRBV30

CDR3aa: CASSSTGTGGSPLHF
v_gene: TRBV5-1

CDR3aa: CASSRGVWDRVYEQYF
v_gene: TRBV28

CDR3aa: CASSAYRAVINTIYF
v_gene: TRBV2

CDR3aa: CASSLEGELGGYTF
v_gene: TRBV5-1

CDR3aa: CASSWGTGATNEKLFF
v_gene: TRBV6-5

CDR3aa: CASGWTAMNTEAFF
v_gene: TRBV6-1

CDR3aa: CASSDIGLSGNTIYF
v_gene: TRBV6-1

CDR3aa: CASSQDGGNSYNEQFF
v_gene: TRBV4-1

CDR3aa: CASSKTGASYEQYF
v_gene: TRBV27

CDR3aa: CASSLARAVRDTQYF
v_gene: TRBV7-9

CDR3aa: CAGGGGAANEKLFF
v_gene: TRBV19

CDR3aa: CASSPGRDGLDRGANVLTF
v_gene: TRBV11-2

CDR3aa: CASSVAGGETQYF
v_gene: TRBV9

CDR3aa: CASSPQDSQLVPLHF
v_gene: TRBV18

CDR3aa: CASSPDFSYGYTF
v_gene: TRBV5-1

CDR3aa: CASSQDSQRTQYF
v_gene: TRBV4-1